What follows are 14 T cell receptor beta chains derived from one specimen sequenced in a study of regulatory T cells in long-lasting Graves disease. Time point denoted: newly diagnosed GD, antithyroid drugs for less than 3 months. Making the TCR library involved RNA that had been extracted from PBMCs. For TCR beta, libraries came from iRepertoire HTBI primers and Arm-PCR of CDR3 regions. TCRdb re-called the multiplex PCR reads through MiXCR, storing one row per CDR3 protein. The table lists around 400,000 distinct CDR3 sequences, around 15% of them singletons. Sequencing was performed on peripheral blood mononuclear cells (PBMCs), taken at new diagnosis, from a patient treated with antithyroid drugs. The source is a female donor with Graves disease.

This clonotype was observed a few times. CDR3 protein: CSARVVTGGYEQYF. Written as DNA, the CDR3 is TGCAGTGCTAGAGTGGTGACAGGGGGCTACGAGCAGTACTTC. The chain recombines TRBV20-1 with TRBJ2-7; 9 nucleotides line up with TRBD1. From germline, CDR1 is DFQATT and CDR2 SNEGSKA (reference sequence). The CDR3 consists of 14 residues. Trimming removed 1 base from V and 3 bases from J; junction bases left unmatched: 4.

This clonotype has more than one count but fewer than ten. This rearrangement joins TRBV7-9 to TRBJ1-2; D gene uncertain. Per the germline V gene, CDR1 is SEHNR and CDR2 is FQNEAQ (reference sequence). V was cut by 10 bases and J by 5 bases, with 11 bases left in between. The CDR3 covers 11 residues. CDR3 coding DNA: TGTGCCATCGAAGCGCAGTATGGCTACACCTTC. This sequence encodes CAIEAQYGYTF.

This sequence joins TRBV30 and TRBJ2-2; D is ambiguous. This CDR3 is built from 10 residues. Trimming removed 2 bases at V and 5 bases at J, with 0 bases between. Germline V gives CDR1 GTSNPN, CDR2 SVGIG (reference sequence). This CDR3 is CAWSTGELFF. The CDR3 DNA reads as TGTGCCTGGAGTACCGGGGAGCTGTTTTTT.

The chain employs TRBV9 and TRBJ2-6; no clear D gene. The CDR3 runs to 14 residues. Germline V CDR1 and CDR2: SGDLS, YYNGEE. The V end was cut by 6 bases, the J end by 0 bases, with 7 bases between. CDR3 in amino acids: CASMGLSGANVLTF. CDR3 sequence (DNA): TGTGCCAGCATGGGTCTCTCTGGGGCCAACGTCCTGACTTTC.

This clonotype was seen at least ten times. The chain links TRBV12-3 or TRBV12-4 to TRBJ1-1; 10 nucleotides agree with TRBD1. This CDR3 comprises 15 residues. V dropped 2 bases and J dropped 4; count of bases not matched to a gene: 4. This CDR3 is CASSLKGTGVTEAFF. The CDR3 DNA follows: TGTGCCAGCAGTTTAAAGGGGACAGGGGTCACTGAAGCTTTCTTT.

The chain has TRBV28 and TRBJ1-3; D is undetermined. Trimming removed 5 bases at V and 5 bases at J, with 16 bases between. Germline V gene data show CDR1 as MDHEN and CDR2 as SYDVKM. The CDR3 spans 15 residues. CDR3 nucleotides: TGTGCCAGCAGTCCTACAAGGAGCGTTAGAAACACCATATATTTT. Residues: CASSPTRSVRNTIYF.

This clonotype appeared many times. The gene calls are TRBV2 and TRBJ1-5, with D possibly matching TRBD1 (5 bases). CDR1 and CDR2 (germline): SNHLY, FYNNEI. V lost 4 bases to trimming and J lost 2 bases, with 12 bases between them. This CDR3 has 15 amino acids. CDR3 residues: CASSGGPTGNQPQHF. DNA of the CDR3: TGTGCCAGCAGTGGGGGCCCGACGGGCAATCAGCCCCAGCATTTT. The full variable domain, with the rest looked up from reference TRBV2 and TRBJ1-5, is EPEVTQTPSHQVTQMGQEVILRCVPISNHLYFYWYRQILGQKVEFLVSFYNNEISEKSEIFDDQFSVERPDGSNFTLKIRSTKLEDSAMYFCASSGGPTGNQPQHFGDGTRLSIL.

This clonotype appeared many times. The CDR3 protein is CASSQPGQAEAFF. The CDR3 nucleotides read TGCGCCAGCAGCCAGCCGGGACAGGCTGAAGCTTTCTTT. The chain is built from TRBV4-1 and TRBJ1-1; 8 nucleotides line up with TRBD1. CDR1 is MGHRA and CDR2 is YSYEKL in the germline V gene. This CDR3 is built from 13 residues. The trim removed 3 bases at V and 6 bases at J, leaving 3 bases unmatched.

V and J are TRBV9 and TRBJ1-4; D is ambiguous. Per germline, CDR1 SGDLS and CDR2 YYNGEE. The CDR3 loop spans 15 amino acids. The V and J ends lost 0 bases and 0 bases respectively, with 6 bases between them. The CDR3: CASSVAFATNEKLFF. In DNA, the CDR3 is TGTGCCAGCAGCGTAGCTTTTGCAACTAATGAAAAACTGTTTTTT.

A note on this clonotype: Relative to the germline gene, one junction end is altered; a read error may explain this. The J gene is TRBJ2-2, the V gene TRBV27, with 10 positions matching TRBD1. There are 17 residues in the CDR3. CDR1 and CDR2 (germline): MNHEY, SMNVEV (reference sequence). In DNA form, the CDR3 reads TGTGCCAGCAGTCTATCGTCCGGGACAGGGGCCTCGGGGGAGCTGTTTTTT. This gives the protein CASSLSSGTGASGELFF.

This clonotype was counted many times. The CDR3 DNA reads TGTGCCAGCAGCTTAGACCCCCGGTGGGCGGGAGGGCCCGAGCAGTACTTC. It encodes CASSLDPRWAGGPEQYF. The J gene is TRBJ2-7, the V gene TRBV7-9, with 9 bases fitting TRBD2. CDR1 SEHNR and CDR2 FQNEAQ come from the germline V gene (reference sequence). The junction had 13 bases not matched to a gene; V was cut back by 1 base and J by 6 bases. The CDR3 consists of 17 residues.

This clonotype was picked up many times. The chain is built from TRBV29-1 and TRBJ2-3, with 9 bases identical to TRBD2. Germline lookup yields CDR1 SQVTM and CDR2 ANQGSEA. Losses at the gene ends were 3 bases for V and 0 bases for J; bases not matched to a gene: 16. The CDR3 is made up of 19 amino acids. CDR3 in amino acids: CSVDNVWGLAGPSTDTQYF. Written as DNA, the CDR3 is TGCAGCGTTGATAACGTGTGGGGCCTAGCGGGGCCTAGCACAGATACGCAGTATTTT.

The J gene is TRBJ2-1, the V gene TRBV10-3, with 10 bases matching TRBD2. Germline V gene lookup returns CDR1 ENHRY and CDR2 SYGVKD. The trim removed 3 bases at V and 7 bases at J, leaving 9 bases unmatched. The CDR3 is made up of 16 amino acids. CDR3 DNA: TGTGCCATCAGTGATCCTACTAGCGGGATTCGTAATGAGCAGTTCTTC. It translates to CAISDPTSGIRNEQFF.

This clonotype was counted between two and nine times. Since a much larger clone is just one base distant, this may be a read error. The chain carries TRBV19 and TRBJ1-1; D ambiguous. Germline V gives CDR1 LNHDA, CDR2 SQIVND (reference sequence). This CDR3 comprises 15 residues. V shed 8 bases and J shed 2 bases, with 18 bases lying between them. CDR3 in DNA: TGTGCCAGTCGAAACGACCCTTTGGAAAACACTGAAGCTTTCTTT. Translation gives CASRNDPLENTEAFF.